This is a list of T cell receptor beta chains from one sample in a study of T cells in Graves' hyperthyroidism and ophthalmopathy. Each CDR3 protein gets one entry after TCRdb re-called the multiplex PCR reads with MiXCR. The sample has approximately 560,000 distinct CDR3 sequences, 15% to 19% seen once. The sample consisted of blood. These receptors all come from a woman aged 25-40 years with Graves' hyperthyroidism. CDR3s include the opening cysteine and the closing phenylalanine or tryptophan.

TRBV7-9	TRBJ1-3	CASSWDRDSSGNTIYF
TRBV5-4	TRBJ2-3	CASSLWDDTQYF
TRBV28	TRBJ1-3	CASGPRDRRSGNTIYF
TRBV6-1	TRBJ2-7	CASAAVPGEQYF
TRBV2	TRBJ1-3	CASSERGSLVSGNTIYF
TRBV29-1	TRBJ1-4	CSVEGSGFGEKLFF
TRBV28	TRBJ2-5	CTSSYYGWAGETQYF
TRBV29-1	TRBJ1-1	CSVVGGPLGTEAFF
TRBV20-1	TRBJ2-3	CSAQRSTDTQYF
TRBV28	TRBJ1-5	CASSPSGTGAHQPQHF
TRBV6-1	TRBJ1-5	CASTGSGNQPQHF
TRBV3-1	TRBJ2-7	CASSHLASEQYF
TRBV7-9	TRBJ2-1	CASTKGTGTVYNEQFF
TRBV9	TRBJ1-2	CASSVAGTENYGYTF
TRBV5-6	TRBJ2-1	CASSQESGLAGAGSSYNEQFF
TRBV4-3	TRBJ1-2	CASSQDRGLGYGYTF
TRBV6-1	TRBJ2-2	CASSSSGRSSGELFF
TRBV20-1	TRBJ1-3	CSAGGMGGNTIYF
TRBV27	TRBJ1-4	CASSLSGGSTEKLFF
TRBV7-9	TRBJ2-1	CASSSSLDNEQFF
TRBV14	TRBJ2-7	CASSQTGGDWGEQYF
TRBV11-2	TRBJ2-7	CASSLVLSRENEQYF
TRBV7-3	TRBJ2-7	CASSLRDGTSYEQYF
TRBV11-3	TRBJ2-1	CASSLGGSGRDEQFF
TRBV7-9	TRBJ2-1	CASSPSSGLADYNEQFF
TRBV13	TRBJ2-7	CASSPRQGVHEQYF
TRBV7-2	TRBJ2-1	CASSSGLAGERGFF
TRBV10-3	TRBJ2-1	CVISASTGTGNNEQFF
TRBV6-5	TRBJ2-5	CASSYSGLAETQYF
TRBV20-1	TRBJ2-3	CSARTTNGRTSGGNTDTQYF
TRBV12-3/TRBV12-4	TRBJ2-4	CASSPETYGKDRRAKNIQYF
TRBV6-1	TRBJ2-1	CASRTGPYNEQFF